This TCR beta chain was profiled in a study of cytomegalovirus exposure and HLA in healthy donors. Study-level points and caveats: A classifier reportedly called cytomegalovirus status with high sensitivity and specificity.

Here immunoSEQ multiplex PCR was the method, and the copy in TCRdb shows in-frame clones only, minus some. This table holds about 280,000 clones, 88% found once. Notes on this clone: What it binds is not known.

The V gene lost 2 bases and the J gene lost 8 bases, with 11 bases spanning the gap. Germline-derived CDR1 and CDR2 are SGDLS and YYNGEE. The CDR3 runs 13 residues. This receptor was taken from a young woman in good health and CMV-seronegative. This sequence joins TRBV9 and TRBJ1-3, with a tentative D call TRBD1 (5 bases). Sequencing was carried out using PBMCs. The CDR3 nucleotides read TGTGCCAGCAGCGTCGGAGGGGTGGACACCATATATTTT. It specifies CASSVGGVDTIYF.